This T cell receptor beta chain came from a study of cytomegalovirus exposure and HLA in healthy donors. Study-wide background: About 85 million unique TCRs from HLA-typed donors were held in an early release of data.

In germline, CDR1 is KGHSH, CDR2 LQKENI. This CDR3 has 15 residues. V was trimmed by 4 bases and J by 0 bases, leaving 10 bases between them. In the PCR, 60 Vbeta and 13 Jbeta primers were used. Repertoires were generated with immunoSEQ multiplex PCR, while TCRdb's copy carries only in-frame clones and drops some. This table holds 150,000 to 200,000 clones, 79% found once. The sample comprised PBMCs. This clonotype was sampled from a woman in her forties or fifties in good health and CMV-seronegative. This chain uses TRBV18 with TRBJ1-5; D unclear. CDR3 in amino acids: CASSQATNSNQPQHF. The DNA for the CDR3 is TGTGCCAGCTCACAAGCAACTAATAGCAATCAGCCCCAGCATTTT.